This T cell receptor beta chain was sequenced in a study of blood T cells in healthy people across ages. A sample-barcoded 5' primer and a J-beta primer mix were used in a second PCR of roughly 6 to 11 cycles. TCRdb used MiXCR to reprocess the 5' RACE reads, holding one entry per CDR3 protein. The sample records approximately 800,000 distinct CDR3 sequences, approximately 67% being singletons. The germline CDR1 and CDR2 sequences are LGHNA and YNFKEQ. The CDR3 length is 14 residues. Sequenced sample: blood. J is TRBJ2-5 and V is TRBV4-2; TRBD2 matches at 10 bases. The DNA end lines up better with TRBJ2-7; the J call may be wrong. The TCR was taken from a man aged 25-45 years in good health. In nucleotides, the CDR3 is TGTGCCAGCAGCCAAGGGACTAGCGGCTGCGAGCAGTACTTC. Translating gives CASSQGTSGCEQYF.